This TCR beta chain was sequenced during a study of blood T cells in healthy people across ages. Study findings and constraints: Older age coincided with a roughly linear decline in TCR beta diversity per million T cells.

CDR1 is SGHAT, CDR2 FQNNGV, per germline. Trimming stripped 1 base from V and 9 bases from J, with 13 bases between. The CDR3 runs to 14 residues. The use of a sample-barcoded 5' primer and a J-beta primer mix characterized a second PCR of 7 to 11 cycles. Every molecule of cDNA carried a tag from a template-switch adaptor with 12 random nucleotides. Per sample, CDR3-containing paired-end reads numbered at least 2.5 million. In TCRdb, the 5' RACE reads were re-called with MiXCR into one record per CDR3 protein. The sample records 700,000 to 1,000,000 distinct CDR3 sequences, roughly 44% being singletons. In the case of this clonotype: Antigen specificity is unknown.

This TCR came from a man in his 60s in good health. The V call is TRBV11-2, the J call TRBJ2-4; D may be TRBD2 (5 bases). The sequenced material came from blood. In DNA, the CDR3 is TGTGCCAGCAGCTTAGTAGCCTCCGAGGGCATTCAGTACTTC. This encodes CASSLVASEGIQYF.